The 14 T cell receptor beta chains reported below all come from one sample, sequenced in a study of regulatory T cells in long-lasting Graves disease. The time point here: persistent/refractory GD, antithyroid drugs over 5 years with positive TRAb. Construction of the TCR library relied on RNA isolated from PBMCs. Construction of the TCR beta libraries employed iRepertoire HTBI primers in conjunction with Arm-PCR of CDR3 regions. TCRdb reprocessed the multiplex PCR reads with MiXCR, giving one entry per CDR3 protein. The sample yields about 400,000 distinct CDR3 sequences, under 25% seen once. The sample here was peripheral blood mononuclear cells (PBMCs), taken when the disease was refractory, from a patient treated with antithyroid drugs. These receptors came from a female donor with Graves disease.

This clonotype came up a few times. The CDR3 region has the DNA TGTGCCAGCAGCTCATCCTCAGGGGGCGGGTGGCCTAGCGGGACCCACGAGCAGTACTTC. It encodes CASSSSSGGGWPSGTHEQYF. The chain links TRBV7-9 to TRBJ2-7, with D possibly being TRBD2 (9 bases). V shed 4 bases and J shed 5 bases, with 33 bases lying between them. The germline gives CDR1 SEHNR, CDR2 FQNEAQ (reference sequence). CDR3 size: 20 residues.

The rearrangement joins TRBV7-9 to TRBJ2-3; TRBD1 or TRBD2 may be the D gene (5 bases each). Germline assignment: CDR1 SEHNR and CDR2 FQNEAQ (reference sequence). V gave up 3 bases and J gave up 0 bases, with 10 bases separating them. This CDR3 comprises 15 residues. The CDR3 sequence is CASSFRDGSTDTQYF. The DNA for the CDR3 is TGTGCCAGCAGCTTTAGGGACGGAAGCACAGATACGCAGTATTTT. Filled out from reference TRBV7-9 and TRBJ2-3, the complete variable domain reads DTGVSQNPRHKITKRGQNVTFRCDPISEHNRLYWYRQTLGQGPEFLTYFQNEAQLEKSRLLSDRFSAERPKGSFSTLEIQRTEQGDSAMYLCASSFRDGSTDTQYFGPGTRLTVL.

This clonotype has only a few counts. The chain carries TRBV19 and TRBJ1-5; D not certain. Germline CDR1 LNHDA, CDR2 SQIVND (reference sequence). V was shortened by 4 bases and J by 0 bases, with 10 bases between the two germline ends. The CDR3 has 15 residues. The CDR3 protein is CASSKAVNSNQPQHF. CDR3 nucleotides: TGTGCCAGTAGTAAAGCAGTCAATAGCAATCAGCCCCAGCATTTT.

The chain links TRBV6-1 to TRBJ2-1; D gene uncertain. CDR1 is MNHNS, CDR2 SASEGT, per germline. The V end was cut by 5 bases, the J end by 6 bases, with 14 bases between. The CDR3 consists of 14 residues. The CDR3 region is CASSRVDPRNEQFF. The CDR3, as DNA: TGTGCCAGCAGTCGGGTCGACCCTCGCAATGAGCAGTTCTTC.

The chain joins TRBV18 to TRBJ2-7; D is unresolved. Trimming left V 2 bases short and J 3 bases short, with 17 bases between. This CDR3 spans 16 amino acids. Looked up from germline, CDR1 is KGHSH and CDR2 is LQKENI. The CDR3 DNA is TGTGCCAGCTCACCATATGGGGTTATTGCAGACTACGAGCAGTACTTC. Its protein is CASSPYGVIADYEQYF.

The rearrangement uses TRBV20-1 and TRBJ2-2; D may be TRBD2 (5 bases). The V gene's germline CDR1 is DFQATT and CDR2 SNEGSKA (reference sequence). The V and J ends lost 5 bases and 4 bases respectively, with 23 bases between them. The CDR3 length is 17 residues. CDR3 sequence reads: CSAFHEAEAQTTGELFF. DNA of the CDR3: TGCAGTGCTTTCCATGAGGCGGAGGCCCAGACCACCGGGGAGCTGTTTTTT.

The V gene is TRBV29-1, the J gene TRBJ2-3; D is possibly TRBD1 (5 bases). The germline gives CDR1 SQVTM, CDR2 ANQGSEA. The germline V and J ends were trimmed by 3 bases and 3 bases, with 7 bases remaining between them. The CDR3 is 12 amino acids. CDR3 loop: CSVDSGTDTQYF. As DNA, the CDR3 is TGCAGCGTTGACTCAGGGACAGATACGCAGTATTTT.

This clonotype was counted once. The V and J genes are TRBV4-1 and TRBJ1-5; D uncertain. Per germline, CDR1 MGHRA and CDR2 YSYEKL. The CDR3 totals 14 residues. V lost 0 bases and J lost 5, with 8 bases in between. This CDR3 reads CASSQDLMDQPQHF. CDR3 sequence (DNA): TGCGCCAGCAGCCAAGATTTAATGGATCAGCCCCAGCATTTT.

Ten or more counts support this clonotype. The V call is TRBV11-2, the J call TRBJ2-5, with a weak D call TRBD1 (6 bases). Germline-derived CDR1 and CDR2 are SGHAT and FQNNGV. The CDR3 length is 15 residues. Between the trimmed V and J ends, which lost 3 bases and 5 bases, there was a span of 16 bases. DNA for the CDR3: TGTGCCAGCAGCTTGGACCCCGGGACACGGGAGACCCAGTACTTC. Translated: CASSLDPGTRETQYF.

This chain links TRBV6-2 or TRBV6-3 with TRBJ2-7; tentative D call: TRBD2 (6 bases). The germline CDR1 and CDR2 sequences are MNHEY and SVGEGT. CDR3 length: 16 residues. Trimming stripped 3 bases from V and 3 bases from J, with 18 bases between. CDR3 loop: CASSYSPRDWDYEQYF. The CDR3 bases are TGTGCCAGCAGTTATTCCCCCCGGGACTGGGACTACGAGCAGTACTTC.

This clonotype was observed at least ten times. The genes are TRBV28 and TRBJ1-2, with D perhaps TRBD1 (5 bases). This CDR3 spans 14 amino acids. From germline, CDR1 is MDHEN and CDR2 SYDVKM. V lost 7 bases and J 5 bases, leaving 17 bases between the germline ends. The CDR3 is CASNPPGGLYGYTF. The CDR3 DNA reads TGTGCCAGCAATCCCCCCGGGGGGTTGTATGGCTACACCTTC.

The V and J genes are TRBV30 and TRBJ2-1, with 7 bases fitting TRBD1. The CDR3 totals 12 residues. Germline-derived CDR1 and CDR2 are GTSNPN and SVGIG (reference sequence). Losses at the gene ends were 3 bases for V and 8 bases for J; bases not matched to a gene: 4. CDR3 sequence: CAWRRDSDEQFF. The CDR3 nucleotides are TGTGCCTGGAGGAGGGACAGTGATGAGCAGTTCTTC.

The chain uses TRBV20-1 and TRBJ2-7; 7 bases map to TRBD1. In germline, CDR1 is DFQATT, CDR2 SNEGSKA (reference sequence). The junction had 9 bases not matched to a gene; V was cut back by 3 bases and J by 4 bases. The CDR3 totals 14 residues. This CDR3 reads CSARDRRQSYEQYF. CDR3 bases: TGCAGTGCTAGGGACAGGCGGCAATCTTACGAGCAGTACTTC.

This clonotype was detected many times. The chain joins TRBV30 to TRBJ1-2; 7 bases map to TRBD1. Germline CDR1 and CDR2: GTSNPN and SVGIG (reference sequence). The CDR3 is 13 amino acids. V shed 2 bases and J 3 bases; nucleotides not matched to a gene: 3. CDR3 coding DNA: TGTGCCTGGAGTCCCGGGACAGACTATGGCTACACCTTC. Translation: CAWSPGTDYGYTF.